This TCR beta chain was recovered during a study of identical twins. V was clipped by 4 bases and J by 7 bases; unmatched bases: 6. CDR3 size: 15 residues. Germline-derived CDR1 and CDR2 are SGHRS and YFSETQ. MiXCR was run by TCRdb on the 5' RACE reads, yielding one entry per CDR3 protein. The table has around 340,000 distinct CDR3 sequences, roughly 9% seen once. This clonotype was observed at least ten times. The sample was naive T cells sorted from blood. The origin of this receptor is a woman in her forties or fifties in good health. The rearrangement joins TRBV5-1 to TRBJ2-1; 12 positions match TRBD2. The CDR3 DNA reads as TGCGCCAGCAGCCCCGGACTAGCGGGGTTGAATGAGCAGTTCTTC. Protein product: CASSPGLAGLNEQFF. The full variable domain, in which reference TRBV5-1 and TRBJ2-1 provide the parts outside the CDR3, is KAGVTQTPRYLIKTRGQQVTLSCSPISGHRSVSWYQQTPGQGLQFLFEYFSETQRNKGNFPGRFSGRQFSNSRSEMNVSTLELGDSALYLCASSPGLAGLNEQFFGPGTRLTVL.